Reported below is one T cell receptor (beta chain). The data originate from a study of technical replicates of blood from a handful of donors. Generated by immunoSEQ multiplex PCR, the TCRdb table keeps only in-frame clones and is missing some. The sample has approximately 73,000 clones, roughly 97% seen once. Trimming cost V 0 bases and J 5 bases, with 11 bases left between them. The CDR3 consists of 14 residues. Germline V lookup: CDR1 SGDLS, CDR2 YYNGEE. The TCR comes from a human donor in good health. Sequenced sample: T cells isolated from PBMCs. This chain links TRBV9 with TRBJ1-2; D may be TRBD1 (5 bases). The CDR3 reads CASSVEWGDYGYTF. The CDR3 nucleotides read TGTGCCAGCAGCGTAGAGTGGGGGGATTATGGCTACACCTTC. Variable domain in full (rest from reference TRBV9 and TRBJ1-2): DSGVTQTPKHLITATGQRVTLRCSPRSGDLSVYWYQQSLDQGLQFLIQYYNGEERAKGNILERFSAQQFPDLHSELNLSSLELGDSALYFCASSVEWGDYGYTFGSGTRLTVV.